This TCR beta chain was recorded in a study of cytomegalovirus exposure and HLA in healthy donors. V shed 7 bases and J shed 1 base, with 4 bases lying between them. The CDR3 contains 12 residues. Germline V lookup: CDR1 SNHLY, CDR2 FYNNEI. Primers for the PCR totalled 60 Vbeta and 13 Jbeta. Measured with immunoSEQ multiplex PCR; TCRdb has only the in-frame clones, and not every one. The sample consists of roughly 200,000 clones, roughly 10% of them appearing once. The clonotype comes from a woman aged 25 to 39 in good health and CMV-seropositive. This sequence joins TRBV2 and TRBJ2-2; no reliable D call. The source material was PBMCs. The chain's CDR3 is CASNRNTGELFF. The CDR3 region has the DNA TGTGCCAGCAACAGGAACACCGGGGAGCTGTTTTTT.